This T cell receptor beta chain comes out of a study of blood T cell repertoires in COVID-19. Across the study: T cells, B-cell-depleted T cells, or PBMCs provided the cDNA or gDNA that served as material.

Which cohort a participant joined came from the clinical history participants gave. Symptom resolution, clearance, or two negative PCRs marked the recovered donors of Cohort 3. Original methodology: Reference gene primer amplification in the assay estimated nucleated cell counts. Assay used: immunoSEQ multiplex PCR; TCRdb lists only in-frame clones, some missing. V and J calls and clone size are as listed in that table; D and trimming were resolved from the DNA. Of hundreds of thousands of clones listed, around 90% were seen once; the top ten hold around 1%. The receptor's source is a woman aged 25 to 39 who had recovered from COVID-19. The sample taken for sequencing was PBMCs or T cells enriched from blood (not recorded which).

CDR3 sequence: CASSVSGSGGSYNEQFF. The CDR3 bases are TGTGCCAGCAGCGTATCGGGTAGCGGGGGTTCCTACAATGAGCAGTTCTTC. The chain employs TRBV9 and TRBJ2-1, with TRBD2 identical over 9 bases. The germline CDR1 and CDR2 sequences are SGDLS and YYNGEE. The trim removed 1 base at V and 1 base at J, leaving 6 bases unmatched. The CDR3 runs to 17 residues.